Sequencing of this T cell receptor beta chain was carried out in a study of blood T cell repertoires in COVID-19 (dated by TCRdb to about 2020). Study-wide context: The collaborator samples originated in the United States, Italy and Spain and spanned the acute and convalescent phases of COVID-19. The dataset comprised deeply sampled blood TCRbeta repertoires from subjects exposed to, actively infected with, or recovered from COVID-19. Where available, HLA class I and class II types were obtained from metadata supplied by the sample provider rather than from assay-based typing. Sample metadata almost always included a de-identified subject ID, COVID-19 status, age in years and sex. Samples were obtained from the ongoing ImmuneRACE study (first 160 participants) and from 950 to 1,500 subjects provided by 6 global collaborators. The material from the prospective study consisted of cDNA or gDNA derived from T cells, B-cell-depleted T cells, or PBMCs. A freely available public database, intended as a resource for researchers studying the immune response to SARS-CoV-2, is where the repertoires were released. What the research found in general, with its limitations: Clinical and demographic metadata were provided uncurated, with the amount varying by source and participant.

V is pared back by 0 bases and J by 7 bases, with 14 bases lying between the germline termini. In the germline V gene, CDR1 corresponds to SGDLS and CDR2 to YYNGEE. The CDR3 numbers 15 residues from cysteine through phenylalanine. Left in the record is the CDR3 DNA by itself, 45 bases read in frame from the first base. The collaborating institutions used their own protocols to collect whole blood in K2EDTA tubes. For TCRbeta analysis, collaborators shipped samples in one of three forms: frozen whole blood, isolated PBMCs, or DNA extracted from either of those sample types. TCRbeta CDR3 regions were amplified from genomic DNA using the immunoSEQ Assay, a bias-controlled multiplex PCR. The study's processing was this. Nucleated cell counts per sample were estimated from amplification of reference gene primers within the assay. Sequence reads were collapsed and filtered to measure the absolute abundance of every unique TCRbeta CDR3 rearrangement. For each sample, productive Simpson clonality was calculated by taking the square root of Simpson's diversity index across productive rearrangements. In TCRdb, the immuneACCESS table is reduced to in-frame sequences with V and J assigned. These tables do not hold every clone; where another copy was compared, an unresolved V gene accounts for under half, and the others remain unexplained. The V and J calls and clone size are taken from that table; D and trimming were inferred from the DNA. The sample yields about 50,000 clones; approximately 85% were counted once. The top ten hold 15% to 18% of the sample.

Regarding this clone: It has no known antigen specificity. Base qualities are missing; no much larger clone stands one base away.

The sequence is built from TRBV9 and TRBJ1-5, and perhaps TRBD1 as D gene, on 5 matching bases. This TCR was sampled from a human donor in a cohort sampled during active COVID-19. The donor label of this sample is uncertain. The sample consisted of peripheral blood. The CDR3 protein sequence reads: CASSVGVGADQPQHF. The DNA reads TGTGCCAGCAGCGTAGGAGTAGGGGCAGACCAGCCCCAGCATTTT.